The rows below give T cell receptor beta chains drawn from one sample of a study of blood T cell repertoires in COVID-19. Data came from immunoSEQ multiplex PCR; TCRdb stores just in-frame clones and leaves some out. The sample lists some 75,000 clones, around 89% occurring once. Sequencing used peripheral blood. The receptors stem from a man in his fifties or sixties with acute or convalescent COVID-19. The CDR3 runs from the conserved cysteine through the conserved F or W. D genes are given only for firm matches. The size entry is marked missing in some rows and otherwise reads once, few, many or a size class.

J: TRBJ2-3
D: -
size: -
V: TRBV14
CDR3: CASSLDRTLGGDTQYF
DNA: TGTGCCAGCAGCCTCGACCGGACTCTAGGCGGGGATACGCAGTATTTT

J: TRBJ1-3
D: TRBD1
size: -
V: TRBV5-1
CDR3: CASSLEAGGQNTIYF
DNA: TGCGCCAGCAGCTTGGAGGCAGGGGGCCAGAACACCATATATTTT

J: TRBJ2-5
D: TRBD2
size: -
V: TRBV14
CDR3: CASSRRLAGTPYQETQYF
DNA: TGTGCCAGCAGCCGACGACTAGCGGGAACCCCGTACCAAGAGACCCAGTACTTC

J: TRBJ2-3
D: -
size: -
V: TRBV6-6
CDR3: CASSYLRGWTDTQYF
DNA: TGTGCCAGCAGTTACCTCAGGGGCTGGACAGATACGCAGTATTTT

J: TRBJ1-1
D: -
size: -
V: TRBV18
CDR3: CASTKQGTNTEAFF
DNA: TGTGCCAGCACCAAACAGGGCACGAACACTGAAGCTTTCTTT

J: TRBJ1-6
D: -
size: -
V: TRBV10-1
CDR3: CASRTAVYNSPLHF
DNA: TGCGCCAGCAGGACGGCGGTCTATAATTCACCCCTCCACTTT

J: TRBJ1-6
D: -
size: few
V: TRBV12-3/TRBV12-4
CDR3: CASSLRDPPLHF
DNA: TGTGCCAGCAGTTTGCGGGATCCACCCCTCCACTTT

J: TRBJ2-7
D: TRBD1
size: -
V: TRBV5-6
CDR3: CASSLLTGGHYEQYF
DNA: TGTGCCAGCAGCTTGTTAACAGGGGGCCACTACGAGCAGTACTTC

J: TRBJ1-1
D: -
size: -
V: TRBV6-6
CDR3: CASSYSGSMGAGAFF
DNA: TGTGCCAGCAGTTACTCTGGATCGATGGGGGCCGGAGCTTTCTTT

J: TRBJ2-3
D: TRBD2
size: -
V: TRBV6-2/TRBV6-3
CDR3: CASSKLLAGRPDTQYF
DNA: TGTGCCAGCAGTAAACTACTAGCGGGGAGGCCAGATACGCAGTATTTT

J: TRBJ2-7
D: TRBD2
size: -
V: TRBV9
CDR3: CASSALGLASHEQYF
DNA: TGTGCCAGCAGCGCTTTAGGACTAGCGAGTCACGAGCAGTACTTC

J: TRBJ2-2
D: -
size: -
V: TRBV19
CDR3: CASKQQGGRGTGELFF
DNA: TGTGCCAGTAAACAACAGGGCGGGAGAGGGACCGGGGAGCTGTTTTTT

J: TRBJ1-6
D: -
size: -
V: TRBV19
CDR3: CATQQGAFLHNSPLHF
DNA: TGTGCCACCCAGCAAGGGGCTTTCTTGCATAATTCACCCCTCCACTTT

J: TRBJ2-7
D: TRBD2
size: -
V: TRBV11-2
CDR3: CASSHSSGRGTEQYF
DNA: TGTGCCAGCAGCCATTCTAGCGGGAGAGGGACCGAGCAGTACTTC

J: TRBJ2-3
D: TRBD2
size: -
V: TRBV29-1
CDR3: CSAPGLAGGSSSTDTQYF
DNA: TGCAGCGCTCCGGGACTAGCGGGGGGGTCCTCTAGCACAGATACGCAGTATTTT

J: TRBJ1-2
D: -
size: -
V: TRBV29-1
CDR3: CSVLKSTYPGDYGYTF
DNA: TGCAGCGTATTGAAGAGCACATATCCGGGAGACTATGGCTACACCTTC

J: TRBJ1-6
D: -
size: -
V: TRBV4-1
CDR3: CASSQDRSYNSPLHF
DNA: TGCGCCAGCAGCCAAGACAGGTCCTATAATTCACCCCTCCACTTT

J: TRBJ1-4
D: TRBD1
size: -
V: TRBV23-1
CDR3: CASSQGGGRGNEKLFF
DNA: TGCGCCAGCAGTCAAGGAGGGGGCAGGGGTAATGAAAAACTGTTTTTT

J: TRBJ2-7
D: TRBD1
size: -
V: TRBV5-1
CDR3: CASSLTPTTGSEQYF
DNA: TGCGCCAGCAGCTTGACCCCGACGACAGGGTCCGAGCAGTACTTC

J: TRBJ1-4
D: TRBD1
size: -
V: TRBV6-6
CDR3: CASSYRQGAEKLFF
DNA: TGTGCCAGCAGTTACCGCCAGGGGGCGGAAAAACTGTTTTTT

J: TRBJ2-7
D: TRBD1
size: once
V: TRBV9
CDR3: CASSGPGQGFHEQYF
DNA: TGTGCCAGCAGCGGACCGGGACAGGGATTCCACGAGCAGTACTTC

J: TRBJ1-5
D: TRBD1
size: -
V: TRBV2
CDR3: CASSSHRDSSNQPQHF
DNA: TGTGCCAGCAGTTCCCACCGGGACAGTAGCAATCAGCCCCAGCATTTT

J: TRBJ2-2
D: -
size: -
V: TRBV15
CDR3: CATSGVGVTNTGELFF
DNA: TGTGCCACCAGCGGAGTAGGGGTAACGAACACCGGGGAGCTGTTTTTT

J: TRBJ2-5
D: -
size: -
V: TRBV6-1
CDR3: CASSDQGGGETQYF
DNA: TGTGCCAGCAGTGACCAAGGGGGAGGGGAGACCCAGTACTTC

J: TRBJ2-5
D: -
size: -
V: TRBV5-6
CDR3: CASSLTGTETQYF
DNA: TGTGCCAGCAGCTTGACAGGGACCGAGACCCAGTACTTC

J: TRBJ1-1
D: TRBD1
size: -
V: TRBV2
CDR3: CASSEARGQGRTEAFF
DNA: TGTGCCAGCAGTGAAGCGAGGGGACAGGGGAGGACTGAAGCTTTCTTT

J: TRBJ2-7
D: -
size: -
V: TRBV5-1
CDR3: CASSLASSPSYEQYF
DNA: TGCGCCAGCAGCTTGGCTTCCTCCCCGAGCTACGAGCAGTACTTC

J: TRBJ1-4
D: -
size: -
V: TRBV7-8
CDR3: CASSVSDRNEKLFF
DNA: TGTGCCAGCAGCGTAAGTGACAGAAATGAAAAACTGTTTTTT

J: TRBJ2-1
D: TRBD1
size: -
V: TRBV6-1
CDR3: CASSEVGQNNEQFF
DNA: TGTGCCAGCAGTGAAGTGGGACAGAACAATGAGCAGTTCTTC

J: TRBJ2-6
D: -
size: -
V: TRBV3-1/TRBV3-2
CDR3: CASSQGATVVLTF
DNA: TGTGCCAGCAGCCAAGGGGCGACAGTTGTCCTGACTTTC

J: TRBJ1-5
D: -
size: -
V: TRBV7-2
CDR3: CASSPDRSSNQPQHF
DNA: TGTGCCAGCAGCCCCGACAGGTCGAGCAATCAGCCCCAGCATTTT

J: TRBJ2-2
D: TRBD2
size: -
V: TRBV6-4
CDR3: CASKISGGNTGELFF
DNA: TGTGCCAGCAAAATCAGCGGGGGGAACACCGGGGAGCTGTTTTTT

J: TRBJ2-5
D: TRBD1
size: -
V: TRBV5-1
CDR3: CASSFPGQGPTPQETQYF
DNA: TGCGCCAGCAGCTTCCCCGGACAGGGCCCTACCCCCCAAGAGACCCAGTACTTC

J: TRBJ2-5
D: TRBD2
size: -
V: TRBV5-4
CDR3: CASSRPGGQETQYF
DNA: TGTGCCAGCAGCCGGCCGGGGGGACAAGAGACCCAGTACTTC

J: TRBJ2-3
D: TRBD2
size: -
V: TRBV20-1
CDR3: CSASPTLAGGSDTQYF
DNA: TGCAGTGCTAGTCCCACCCTTGCGGGGGGATCAGATACGCAGTATTTT

J: TRBJ2-7
D: TRBD2
size: -
V: TRBV5-1
CDR3: CASSFRLAGGYEQYF
DNA: TGCGCCAGCAGCTTCCGACTAGCGGGGGGCTACGAGCAGTACTTC

J: TRBJ1-2
D: TRBD1
size: -
V: TRBV28
CDR3: CASSLAVAGGGYGYTF
DNA: TGTGCCAGCAGTTTAGCGGTGGCAGGGGGTGGGTATGGCTACACCTTC

J: TRBJ1-1
D: -
size: -
V: TRBV19
CDR3: CASRSGGGMNTEAFF
DNA: TGTGCCAGTAGGTCCGGGGGGGGCATGAACACTGAAGCTTTCTTT

J: TRBJ2-1
D: -
size: -
V: TRBV7-3
CDR3: CASSDPQTEQFF
DNA: TGTGCCAGCAGCGATCCACAGACCGAGCAGTTCTTC

J: TRBJ1-2
D: -
size: -
V: TRBV7-2
CDR3: CASSLNRNYGYTF
DNA: TGTGCCAGCAGCTTAAACAGGAACTATGGCTACACCTTC

J: TRBJ2-1
D: TRBD2
size: -
V: TRBV7-2
CDR3: CASSLVGAGSYNEQFF
DNA: TGTGCCAGCAGCTTAGTAGGAGCGGGGTCCTACAATGAGCAGTTCTTC

J: TRBJ2-1
D: -
size: once
V: TRBV11-3
CDR3: CASSLGRQGGNEQFF
DNA: TGTGCCAGCAGCTTAGGGAGGCAGGGGGGCAATGAGCAGTTCTTC

J: TRBJ1-3
D: -
size: -
V: TRBV12-3/TRBV12-4
CDR3: CASSFNSGNTIYF
DNA: TGTGCCAGCAGTTTTAACTCTGGAAACACCATATATTTT

J: TRBJ2-5
D: TRBD2
size: -
V: TRBV24-1
CDR3: CATSDPASGHQETQYF
DNA: TGTGCCACCAGTGACCCAGCTAGCGGTCACCAAGAGACCCAGTACTTC

J: TRBJ2-3
D: -
size: -
V: TRBV5-1
CDR3: CASSLRLGDTQYF
DNA: TGCGCCAGCAGCTTGCGGCTCGGGGATACGCAGTATTTT

J: TRBJ2-1
D: TRBD2
size: -
V: TRBV30
CDR3: CAWTKLAGGYNEQFF
DNA: TGTGCCTGGACCAAACTAGCGGGAGGGTACAATGAGCAGTTCTTC

J: TRBJ1-1
D: TRBD1
size: -
V: TRBV2
CDR3: CASTADRVAEAFF
DNA: TGTGCCAGCACCGCGGACAGGGTAGCTGAAGCTTTCTTT

J: TRBJ1-2
D: -
size: -
V: TRBV7-2
CDR3: CASSRGHYNYGYTF
DNA: TGTGCCAGCAGCCGGGGACACTATAACTATGGCTACACCTTC

J: TRBJ1-2
D: TRBD1
size: -
V: TRBV19
CDR3: CASNRGVGGYTF
DNA: TGTGCCAGTAACAGGGGGGTTGGTGGCTACACCTTC